These 2 T cell receptor beta chains were all obtained from the same sample, sequenced in a study of shared clonotypes between healthy human individuals. Sequencing used immunoSEQ multiplex PCR; TCRdb keeps in-frame clones, though not all of them. This sample has a few million clones, with just over 90% found just once. Sequenced input: naive CD4+ T cells sorted from blood. Subset specified: CD45RA+ positively selected. The receptors were sampled from a man aged 18 to 35 in good health.

In its sample, this clone was seen a few times. This CDR3 is also generated by other DNA sequences in the sample. The chain joins TRBV5-1 to TRBJ2-5, with 7 bases aligning to TRBD2. V gave up 3 bases and J gave up 5 bases; unmatched junction bases: 7. The CDR3 covers 14 residues. Germline CDR1 is SGHRS and CDR2 is YFSETQ. In DNA form, the CDR3 reads TGCGCCAGCAGCTACCGGGGAGGGGAGGAGACCCAGTACTTC. Translated, it gives CASSYRGGEETQYF.

Comments on this clone: The identical CDR3 is also encoded by other nucleotide sequences in the sample. V gene TRBV6-1 combines with J gene TRBJ1-6; 9 nucleotides line up with TRBD1. The CDR3 consists of 13 residues. Trimming cost V 7 bases and J 8 bases; bases outside gene matches: 3. The V gene's germline CDR1 is MNHNS and CDR2 SASEGT. This CDR3 reads CASKGQGDSPLHF. DNA for the CDR3: TGTGCCAGCAAGGGACAGGGCGATTCACCCCTCCACTTT.